This TCR beta chain was captured in a study of OX40 agonist ivuxolimab in advanced cancers. On the study more broadly: Cancers in dose escalation were hepatocellular, melanoma, renal cell and head and neck. Subjects had a mean age of 60 years, with a range of roughly 20 to 79; almost 85% were male.

CDR3 length: 13 amino acids. Between the trimmed V and J ends, which lost 6 bases and 0 bases, there was a span of 9 bases. CDR1 is MNHEY, CDR2 SVGAGI, per germline. This table comes from immunoSEQ multiplex PCR, and its TCRdb copy is limited to in-frame clones, with some not included. The data show around 60,000 clones, around 84% seen once. As regards this clone: Antigen: not known.

Study conclusions and caveats: CD8+ T cells showed, on average, more clonal expansion than CD4+ cells. At 0.1 to 3.0 mg/kg, CD4+ and CD8+ blood T cells expanded clonally by week 6.

The rearrangement joins TRBV6-5 to TRBJ2-7; D is undetermined. Sample: CD4+ or CD8+ T cells sorted from blood, taken in a trial of the OX40 agonist ivuxolimab. The TCR was taken from an adult with an advanced solid tumor such as melanoma, head and neck, liver or kidney cancer. CDR3 coding DNA: TGTGCCAGCAGCCTCAGAAGCTCCTACGAGCAGTACTTC. Its protein is CASSLRSSYEQYF.